The 9 T cell receptor beta chains below come from one sample, sequenced in a study of blood T cell repertoires in COVID-19. Here immunoSEQ multiplex PCR was the method, and the copy in TCRdb shows in-frame clones only, minus some. Of fewer than 200,000 clones in the sample, about 84% were seen once. The sample comprised peripheral blood. The source is a human donor in a cohort sampled during active COVID-19.

This clone was observed a few times. The sample has other DNA sequences that encode this CDR3 too. The chain employs TRBV19 and TRBJ1-3, with D unresolved. The V gene lost 6 bases and the J gene lost 0 bases, with 6 bases spanning the gap. The CDR3 is 13 residues long. The V gene's germline CDR1 is LNHDA and CDR2 SQIVND (reference sequence). This chain's CDR3 is CASSIGSGNTIYF. The CDR3 nucleotides are TGTGCCAGTAGCATCGGCTCTGGAAACACCATATATTTT.

The chain combines TRBV2 with TRBJ1-5; a possible D gene is TRBD1 (5 bases). The V end lost 2 bases, the J end lost 2 bases, and 10 bases lay between the germline ends. The CDR3 covers 15 residues. Germline CDR1 reads SNHLY; CDR2 reads FYNNEI. The CDR3 DNA follows: TGTGCCAGCAGTGAAACGACAGTTCGCAATCAGCCCCAGCATTTT. Its protein product is CASSETTVRNQPQHF.

The V call is TRBV12-3 or TRBV12-4, the J call TRBJ2-1; tentative D call: TRBD2 (6 bases). V was cut by 7 bases and J by 2 bases, with 9 bases left in between. This CDR3 is 13 amino acids long. CDR3 protein: CASTGTPYNEQFF. CDR3 coding DNA: TGTGCCAGCACCGGGACTCCCTACAATGAGCAGTTCTTC.

This chain connects TRBV7-9 to TRBJ1-2; D is ambiguous. The CDR3 is made up of 13 amino acids. The ends were cut back, 3 bases at V and 4 bases at J, with 9 bases in the middle. In germline, CDR1 is SEHNR, CDR2 FQNEAQ (reference sequence). The CDR3 DNA follows: TGTGCCAGCAGCTTCCCGGGAAGCTATGGCTACACCTTC. Translating gives CASSFPGSYGYTF.

The chain links TRBV27 to TRBJ1-2; unclear D gene. This CDR3 spans 15 amino acids. V lost 3 bases and J lost 4, with 15 bases in between. Germline-derived CDR1 and CDR2 are MNHEY and SMNVEV (reference sequence). The CDR3, as DNA: TGTGCCAGCAGTTTGTCCCCCGGGGATGGCTATGGCTACACCTTC. Translating it yields CASSLSPGDGYGYTF.

The chain couples TRBV30 to TRBJ2-1; 7 bases line up with TRBD1. The CDR3 spans 13 residues. Trimming took 0 bases from V and 12 from J; bases not matched to a gene: 8. Germline assignment: CDR1 GTSNPN and CDR2 SVGIG (reference sequence). This CDR3 is CAWSVGRGMGQFF. The CDR3 nucleotides read TGTGCCTGGAGTGTTGGCAGGGGGATGGGGCAGTTCTTC.

The chain combines TRBV5-6 with TRBJ2-7; no reliable D call. Trimming left V 4 bases short and J 3 bases short, with 8 bases between. Per germline, CDR1 SGHDT and CDR2 YYEEEE. The CDR3 covers 12 residues. In DNA form, the CDR3 reads TGTGCCAGCAGCGCGAACAGCTACGAGCAGTACTTC. Translation gives CASSANSYEQYF.

The genes are TRBV5-4 and TRBJ1-1; D remains unclear. The CDR3 has 13 residues. Trimming took off 6 bases at V and 0 bases at J, with 9 bases between the two ends. Germline CDR1 is SGHNT and CDR2 is YYREEE (reference sequence). The CDR3: CASKIEMNTEAFF. For the CDR3, the DNA is TGTGCCAGCAAAATAGAGATGAACACTGAAGCTTTCTTT.

This clone was recorded once. This sequence joins TRBV6-5 and TRBJ2-1; tentatively, D is TRBD1 (5 bases). The V gene lost 8 bases and the J gene lost 8 bases, with 16 bases spanning the gap. Germline V gene lookup returns CDR1 MNHEY and CDR2 SVGAGI. The CDR3 contains 13 residues. This CDR3 is CASRDGSRDEQFF. DNA for the CDR3: TGTGCCAGCCGAGACGGCAGCAGGGATGAGCAGTTCTTC.